These 10 T cell receptor beta chains share one sample of origin, sequenced in a study of blood T cell repertoires in COVID-19. The repertoire was sequenced with immunoSEQ multiplex PCR; TCRdb's copy has only in-frame clones and lacks some. In the table there are approximately 28,000 clones, 81% of which are singletons. The sequenced material came from peripheral blood. The receptors here all came from a woman in her sixties or seventies with acute or convalescent COVID-19.

The rearrangement joins TRBV19 to TRBJ1-4, with 9 bases that match TRBD1. With 6 bases clipped from V and 10 bases from J, the junction kept 12 bases outside the gene matches. CDR3 length: 15 amino acids. Per the germline V gene, CDR1 is LNHDA and CDR2 is SQIVND (reference sequence). CDR3 in amino acids: CASSPGGTGKVKLFF. DNA for the CDR3: TGTGCCAGTAGCCCAGGGGGGACAGGGAAGGTAAAACTGTTTTTT. Complete variable domain (other parts from reference TRBV19 and TRBJ1-4): DGGITQSPKYLFRKEGQNVTLSCEQNLNHDAMYWYRQDPGQGLRLIYYSQIVNDFQKGDIAEGYSVSREKKESFPLTVTSAQKNPTAFYLCASSPGGTGKVKLFFGSGTQLSVL.

The chain recombines TRBV6-5 with TRBJ2-1; 8 bases fit TRBD1. Per the germline V gene, CDR1 is MNHEY and CDR2 is SVGAGI. Trimming cost V 6 bases and J 4 bases; bases outside gene matches: 8. The CDR3 extends over 15 amino acids. CDR3 DNA: TGTGCCAGCAGAACTGACAGGGGTCTGTACAATGAGCAGTTCTTC. This gives the protein CASRTDRGLYNEQFF.

The chain has TRBV7-3 and TRBJ2-3, with 12 bases fitting TRBD1. The CDR3 totals 14 residues. Germline V lookup: CDR1 SGHTA, CDR2 FQGTGA. The junction had 2 bases not matched to a gene; V was cut back by 5 bases and J by 5 bases. In DNA, the CDR3 is TGTGCCAGCAGCCGGGACAGGGGGCAAGATACGCAGTATTTT. It specifies CASSRDRGQDTQYF.

The chain has TRBV30 and TRBJ2-5; 9 nucleotides match TRBD2. Germline values: CDR1 GTSNPN, CDR2 SVGIG (reference sequence). The CDR3 is 16 amino acids. The ends lost 0 bases at V and 5 bases at J; junction bases unmatched: 10. The CDR3 spells CAWSVGASGVGETQYF. For the CDR3, the DNA is TGTGCCTGGAGTGTAGGTGCTAGCGGGGTGGGTGAGACCCAGTACTTC.

This chain links TRBV30 with TRBJ1-2; perhaps TRBD1 as D (6 bases). Deletions cut 2 bases from V and 7 bases from J, with 23 bases between. Germline V gene sequence: CDR1 GTSNPN, CDR2 SVGIG (reference sequence). The length of the CDR3 is 16 residues. The CDR3 nucleotides read TGTGCCTGGAGTAGGGGGGTCGGGGGGCAGTTCAGTGGCTACACCTTC. It encodes CAWSRGVGGQFSGYTF.

The rearrangement joins TRBV12-3 or TRBV12-4 to TRBJ1-1, with D maybe TRBD1 (6 bases). CDR3 length equals 12 residues. V shed 4 bases and J shed 7 bases, with 10 bases lying between them. The CDR3 reads CASSSGQYEAFF. The DNA of the CDR3 is TGTGCCAGCAGTTCAGGACAGTATGAAGCTTTCTTT.

The chain combines TRBV3-1 (or the pseudogene TRBV3-2) with TRBJ1-6, with D maybe TRBD1 (5 bases). CDR1 is LGHDT, CDR2 YNNKEL, per germline (reference sequence). There are 14 residues in the CDR3. Trimming cost V 5 bases and J 3 bases, with 8 bases left between them. CDR3 loop: CASSYTGYNSPLHF. Here the CDR3 DNA reads TGTGCCAGCAGCTACACAGGCTATAATTCACCCCTCCACTTT.

The CDR3 protein is CASSFGQYNVLTF. CDR3 nucleotides: TGCGCCAGCAGCTTCGGACAGTACAACGTCCTGACTTTC. This sequence joins TRBV5-1 and TRBJ2-6; possibly TRBD1 for D (6 bases). Trimming removed 2 bases at V and 9 bases at J, with 9 bases between. The CDR3 is made up of 13 amino acids. Germline values: CDR1 SGHRS, CDR2 YFSETQ.

This clone was picked up a small number of times. The CDR3 nucleotides are TGTGCCAGCCACACCTGGGCAGTGAACACTGAAGCTTTCTTT. Translating gives CASHTWAVNTEAFF. The chain couples TRBV28 to TRBJ1-1, with D unclear. Per germline, CDR1 MDHEN and CDR2 SYDVKM. Trimming pared 8 bases from V and 0 bases from J, leaving 13 bases between. The CDR3 covers 14 residues.

The chain combines TRBV5-6 with TRBJ1-2; TRBD1 matches 9 bases. V was pared by 3 bases and J by 4 bases, with 10 bases of the junction left unmatched. Per the germline V gene, CDR1 is SGHDT and CDR2 is YYEEEE. The CDR3 runs 16 residues. The CDR3 loop reads CASSWGNRDRAYGYTF. The CDR3 DNA reads as TGTGCCAGCAGCTGGGGGAACCGGGACAGGGCCTATGGCTACACCTTC.